A selection of T cell receptor beta chains follows, all from one sample in a study of T cells in Graves' hyperthyroidism and ophthalmopathy. TCRdb reanalysed the multiplex PCR reads using MiXCR and keeps one entry per CDR3 protein. Seen here are about 690,000 distinct CDR3 sequences, 17% observed once, and the top ten hold about a sixth. Sequencing was carried out using blood. Receptor source: a man aged 50-59 years with Graves' hyperthyroidism. Both conserved end residues are part of each CDR3. Fields, in order: clone size, D gene, J gene, V gene, CDR3 protein, CDR3 DNA. A D gene is named only where the DNA matches it firmly. Expanded clones get a size class; other rows say once, few or many, or leave the size out.

>many|NA|TRBJ1-2|TRBV19
CASSPARQRVYGYTF
TGTGCCAGTAGCCCCGCCCGCCAGAGAGTCTATGGCTACACCTTC
>many|TRBD2|TRBJ2-1|TRBV10-3
CAISPGLAGDNEQFF
TGTGCCATCAGTCCGGGACTAGCGGGAGACAATGAGCAGTTCTTC
>few|TRBD2|TRBJ2-7|TRBV28
CASSAYRLAGEQYF
TGTGCCAGCAGTGCCTACCGACTAGCGGGCGAGCAGTACTTC
>few|TRBD1|TRBJ2-2|TRBV5-1
CASRLGTGSTGELFF
TGCGCCAGCAGGCTGGGGACAGGGAGCACCGGGGAGCTGTTTTTT
>NA|NA|TRBJ1-1|TRBV10-3
CAIKGGNTEAFF
TGTGCCATCAAGGGAGGGAACACTGAAGCTTTCTTT
>many|TRBD2|TRBJ2-1|TRBV9
CASSLAGGSHNEQFF
TGTGCCAGCAGCCTAGCGGGAGGATCCCACAATGAGCAGTTCTTC
>NA|TRBD2|TRBJ2-1|TRBV5-1
CASSLEPSGGNEQFF
TGCGCCAGCAGCTTGGAGCCTAGCGGGGGGAATGAGCAGTTCTTC
>NA|NA|TRBJ2-1|TRBV20-1
CSARKARSSYNEQFF
TGCAGTGCTAGAAAGGCAAGGAGCTCCTACAATGAGCAGTTCTTC
>many|NA|TRBJ2-7|TRBV6-2/TRBV6-3
CASSYSTYEQYF
TGTGCCAGCAGTTACTCGACCTACGAGCAGTACTTC
>few|NA|TRBJ2-7|TRBV11-2
CASSSLPVEQYF
TGTGCCAGCAGCTCCCTACCGGTTGAGCAGTACTTC
>few|NA|TRBJ2-5|TRBV15
CATSRERQDLEVETQYF
TGTGCCACCAGCAGGGAACGACAGGACCTAGAGGTGGAGACCCAGTACTTC
>many|NA|TRBJ1-1|TRBV7-9
CASSLSLGQGITEAFF
TGTGCCAGCAGCTTATCTCTCGGGCAGGGCATCACTGAAGCTTTCTTT
>many|NA|TRBJ2-1|TRBV20-1
CSARQDRRVPWSYNEQFF
TGCAGTGCTAGACAGGATCGGCGGGTTCCCTGGTCCTACAATGAGCAGTTCTTC
>NA|TRBD2|TRBJ2-1|TRBV9
CASSPMTSGVNNEQFF
TGTGCCAGCAGCCCAATGACTAGCGGCGTAAACAATGAGCAGTTCTTC
>many|TRBD1|TRBJ2-1|TRBV27
CASSWGQVNSGSYNEQFF
TGTGCCAGCAGTTGGGGACAGGTGAACTCGGGCTCCTACAATGAGCAGTTCTTC
>many|TRBD1|TRBJ1-2|TRBV27
CATSGWGTDFNYGYTF
TGTGCCACCTCCGGTTGGGGGACAGATTTTAACTATGGCTACACCTTC
>few|NA|TRBJ2-1|TRBV7-3
CASSRLTSYEQFF
TGTGCCAGCAGCCGGCTGACTAGTTATGAGCAGTTCTTC
>many|TRBD2|TRBJ2-1|TRBV27
CASSLSTWGGTYNEQFF
TGTGCCAGCAGTTTATCGACGTGGGGGGGGACCTACAATGAGCAGTTCTTC
>few|TRBD2|TRBJ2-1|TRBV18
CASSRRASGLAYNEQFF
TGTGCCAGCTCACGAAGGGCTAGCGGGTTGGCGTACAATGAGCAGTTCTTC
>many|TRBD2|TRBJ2-1|TRBV24-1
CATSEGGTSGTYNEQFF
TGTGCCACCAGTGAGGGAGGGACTAGCGGGACTTACAATGAGCAGTTCTTC
>many|NA|TRBJ1-5|TRBV2
CASSPDSGGYNQPQHF
TGTGCCAGCAGCCCGGATAGCGGAGGCTACAATCAGCCCCAGCATTTT
>NA|TRBD1|TRBJ1-1|TRBV29-1
CSVHTGGPNTEAFF
TGCAGCGTCCACACAGGGGGACCGAACACTGAAGCTTTCTTT
>many|TRBD1|TRBJ2-1|TRBV15
CATSSQDRESSHEQFF
TGTGCCACCAGCTCCCAGGACAGGGAATCATCCCATGAGCAGTTCTTC
>NA|NA|TRBJ2-2|TRBV28
CASSTGGGTGELFF
TGTGCCAGCAGTACAGGGGGGGGGACCGGGGAGCTGTTTTTT
>many|NA|TRBJ2-7|TRBV3-1
CASSQGGYEQYF
TGTGCCAGCAGCCAAGGGGGCTACGAGCAGTACTTC
>many|TRBD1|TRBJ1-2|TRBV6-1
CASRRRDRGHNNYGYTF
TGTGCCAGCAGACGCCGGGACAGGGGGCACAATAACTATGGCTACACCTTC
>many|TRBD2|TRBJ2-5|TRBV7-6
CASSLEPSGRVQTQYF
TGTGCCAGCAGCTTAGAGCCTAGCGGGAGGGTTCAGACCCAGTACTTC
>few|NA|TRBJ2-4|TRBV19
CASRDRPGENIQYF
TGTGCCAGTCGAGACAGGCCGGGGGAAAACATTCAGTACTTC
>NA|TRBD2|TRBJ2-5|TRBV12-3/TRBV12-4
CASSFQLAGGRETQYF
TGTGCCAGCAGTTTTCAACTAGCGGGAGGGCGGGAGACCCAGTACTTC
>many|NA|TRBJ1-1|TRBV28
CASSILVLGGEAFF
TGTGCCAGCAGTATCCTGGTTTTAGGGGGTGAAGCTTTCTTT
>NA|NA|TRBJ1-5|TRBV27
CASRGGGSGVSNQPQHF
TGTGCCAGCAGGGGCGGCGGATCCGGGGTTAGCAATCAGCCCCAGCATTTT
>many|NA|TRBJ2-7|TRBV12-3/TRBV12-4
CASSLTETLISYEQYF
TGTGCCAGCAGTTTAACCGAGACACTAATCTCCTACGAGCAGTACTTC
>NA|NA|TRBJ2-7|TRBV20-1
CSAGGGGNYEQYF
TGCAGTGCTGGAGGGGGGGGGAACTACGAGCAGTACTTC
>few|TRBD1|TRBJ2-1|TRBV20-1
CSARTGGINEQFF
TGCAGTGCTAGGACAGGGGGCATTAATGAGCAGTTCTTC
>NA|NA|TRBJ2-4|TRBV3-1
CASSQDSSKNIQYF
TGTGCCAGCAGCCAAGATTCCAGCAAAAACATTCAGTACTTC
>NA|NA|TRBJ1-1|TRBV3-1
CASSRSWGNTEAFF
TGTGCCAGCAGCCGGTCATGGGGGAACACTGAAGCTTTCTTT
>NA|TRBD2|TRBJ2-1|TRBV27
CASSLVAGKPYNEQFF
TGTGCCAGCAGTTTAGTAGCGGGGAAGCCTTACAATGAGCAGTTCTTC
>many|NA|TRBJ2-7|TRBV7-9
CASSLGPGTSGYEQYF
TGTGCCAGCAGCTTAGGACCAGGGACTTCGGGGTACGAGCAGTACTTC
>few|TRBD1|TRBJ2-1|TRBV9
CASSVAGTGYNEQFF
TGTGCCAGCAGCGTCGCCGGGACAGGGTACAATGAGCAGTTCTTC
>NA|NA|TRBJ2-3|TRBV5-6
CASSRPGGDTQYF
TGTGCCAGCAGCAGGCCAGGGGGGGATACGCAGTATTTT
>NA|NA|TRBJ1-4|TRBV5-1
CASSVRMGADEKLFF
TGCGCCAGCAGCGTCCGTATGGGTGCGGATGAAAAACTGTTTTTT
>many|TRBD2|TRBJ2-1|TRBV27
CASSLTSGRYNEQFF
TGTGCCAGCAGTTTAACTAGCGGGAGGTACAATGAGCAGTTCTTC
>many|TRBD1|TRBJ1-2|TRBV29-1
CSVARGQGFGYTF
TGCAGCGTTGCCAGGGGACAGGGGTTTGGCTACACCTTC
>many|NA|TRBJ2-5|TRBV5-6
CASSPVGRETQYF
TGTGCCAGCAGCCCGGTAGGCCGGGAGACCCAGTACTTC
>few|NA|TRBJ2-5|TRBV10-1
CASSSTGIGETQYF
TGCGCCAGCAGTTCAACAGGGATCGGAGAGACCCAGTACTTC
>NA|TRBD1|TRBJ2-7|TRBV20-1
CSGGTAYEHYF
TGCAGTGGAGGGACAGCTTACGAGCATTACTTC
>many|TRBD2|TRBJ2-1|TRBV7-9
CASSSGLAGVSRSEQFF
TGTGCCAGCAGCTCCGGACTAGCGGGAGTGTCGCGGAGTGAGCAGTTCTTC
>many|TRBD1|TRBJ1-1|TRBV5-1
CASSSGQRVTEAFF
TGCGCCAGCAGCTCGGGACAGCGGGTCACTGAAGCTTTCTTT
>few|NA|TRBJ2-2|TRBV7-8
CASSLVYLGELFF
TGTGCCAGCAGCTTAGTATACCTCGGGGAGCTGTTTTTT
>many|TRBD2|TRBJ2-1|TRBV18
CASSPLLAGGPNEQFF
TGTGCCAGCTCACCTCTACTAGCGGGAGGGCCAAATGAGCAGTTCTTC
>many|NA|TRBJ2-1|TRBV7-9
CASSSHPDEQFF
TGTGCCAGCAGCTCCCACCCGGATGAGCAGTTCTTC
>NA|NA|TRBJ1-1|TRBV6-2/TRBV6-3
CASSSADLTGSRAFF
TGTGCCAGCAGTTCCGCAGATCTCACGGGGAGTCGGGCTTTCTTT
>few|NA|TRBJ1-2|TRBV19
CASSRTTGAGYGYTF
TGTGCCAGTAGTAGAACGACGGGGGCAGGCTATGGCTACACCTTC
>many|TRBD1|TRBJ1-2|TRBV28
CASRPRLGTGAYGYTF
TGTGCCAGCCGCCCCAGACTTGGGACAGGGGCGTATGGCTACACCTTC
>many|NA|TRBJ2-1|TRBV14
CASSQGLWDEQFF
TGTGCCAGCAGCCAAGGTTTGTGGGATGAGCAGTTCTTC
>NA|NA|TRBJ1-4|TRBV3-1
CASSEDKGGEKLFF
TGTGCCAGCAGCGAGGACAAGGGTGGGGAAAAACTGTTTTTT
>NA|NA|TRBJ1-1|TRBV28
CASSRISTEAFF
TGTGCCAGCAGCCGAATTAGCACTGAAGCTTTCTTT
>few|NA|TRBJ2-5|TRBV28
CASRLSHSQETQYF
TGTGCCAGCCGTTTATCTCACAGTCAAGAGACCCAGTACTTC
>many|NA|TRBJ2-5|TRBV28
CASRVRGEETQYF
TGTGCCAGCAGGGTCAGAGGGGAAGAGACCCAGTACTTC